This TCR beta chain is drawn from a study of cytomegalovirus exposure and HLA in healthy donors. Study-level points and caveats: Previous analysis showed most TCR beta V segments were productive about 90% or about 30% of the time.

The PCR employed 60 Vbeta primers together with 13 Jbeta primers. Sequencing used immunoSEQ multiplex PCR; TCRdb keeps in-frame clones, though not all of them. The record lists around 75,000 clones, of which the ten most abundant hold roughly 13%. As concerns this clone: Its antigen is still unknown.

The V end lost 5 bases, the J end lost 3 bases, and 13 bases lay between the germline ends. The CDR3 spans 14 residues. Germline lookup yields CDR1 MNHEY and CDR2 SVGAGI. Sequencing was carried out using PBMCs. The chain couples TRBV6-5 to TRBJ1-1, with a tentative D call TRBD1 (6 bases). The sequence was collected from a man in his fifties in good health and CMV-seropositive. DNA of the CDR3: TGTGCCAGCAGTAAAGGGGGTTTGGACACTGAAGCTTTCTTT. This encodes CASSKGGLDTEAFF.